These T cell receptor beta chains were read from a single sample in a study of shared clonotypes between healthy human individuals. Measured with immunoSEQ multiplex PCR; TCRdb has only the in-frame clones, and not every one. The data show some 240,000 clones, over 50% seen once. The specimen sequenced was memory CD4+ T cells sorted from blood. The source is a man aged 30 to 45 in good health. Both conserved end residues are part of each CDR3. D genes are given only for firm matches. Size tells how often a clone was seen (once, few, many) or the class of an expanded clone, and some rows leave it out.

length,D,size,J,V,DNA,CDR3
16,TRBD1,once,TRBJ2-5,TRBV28,TGTGCCAGCAGTTTAGCCGGGACAGGGGGATGGGAGACCCAGTACTTC,CASSLAGTGGWETQYF
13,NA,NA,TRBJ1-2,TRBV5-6,TGTGCCAGCAGCTTGTTCAGGCTCTATGGCTACACCTTC,CASSLFRLYGYTF
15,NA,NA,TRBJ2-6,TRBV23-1,TGCGCCAGCAGCCAAGGTGAGTCTGGGGCCAACGTCCTGACTTTC,CASSQGESGANVLTF
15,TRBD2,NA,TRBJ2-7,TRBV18,TGTGCCAGCTCACCGGGACTAGCGAACACCGGCGAGCAGTACTTC,CASSPGLANTGEQYF
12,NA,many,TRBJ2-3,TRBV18,TGTGCCAGCTCACGCTCGGTAGATACGCAGTATTTT,CASSRSVDTQYF
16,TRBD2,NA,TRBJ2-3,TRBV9,TGTGCCAGCAGCGTAGATCCAGCGGGAGGAGCAGATACGCAGTATTTT,CASSVDPAGGADTQYF
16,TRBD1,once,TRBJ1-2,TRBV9,TGTGCCAGCAGCGTAGATGGAATGGGACAGGGGTCTGGCTACACCTTC,CASSVDGMGQGSGYTF
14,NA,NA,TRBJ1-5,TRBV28,TGTGCCAGCAGTTTTTCAGGGCGGTGGCAGCCCCAGCATTTT,CASSFSGRWQPQHF
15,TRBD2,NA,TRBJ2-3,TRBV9,TGTGCCAGCAGCGCGACTAGCGGGATTGCGGATACGCAGTATTTT,CASSATSGIADTQYF
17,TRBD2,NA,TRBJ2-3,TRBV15,TGTGCCACCAGCAGGCTCGGAGCGGGAGTGAAAACAGATACGCAGTATTTT,CATSRLGAGVKTDTQYF
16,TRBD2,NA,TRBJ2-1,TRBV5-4,TGTGCCAGCAGCCAGGTTAGCGGGAGGTGGGACAATGAGCAGTTCTTC,CASSQVSGRWDNEQFF
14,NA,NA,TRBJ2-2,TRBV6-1,TGTGCCAGCAGAGGAACTCTGAACACCGGGGAGCTGTTTTTT,CASRGTLNTGELFF
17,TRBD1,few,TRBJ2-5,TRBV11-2,TGTGCCAGCAGCGGGACAAGGAGGACAGGGGGGGGAGAGACCCAGTACTTC,CASSGTRRTGGGETQYF
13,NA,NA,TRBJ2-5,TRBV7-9,TGTGCCAGCAGCTTAAAGGGACAAGAGACCCAGTACTTC,CASSLKGQETQYF
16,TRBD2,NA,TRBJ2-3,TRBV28,TGTGCCAGCAGTGCCTCTAGCGGGAGGCTAACAGATACGCAGTATTTT,CASSASSGRLTDTQYF
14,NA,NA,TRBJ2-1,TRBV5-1,TGCGCCAGCAGCTTGGCCGTGTCCTACAATGAGCAGTTCTTC,CASSLAVSYNEQFF
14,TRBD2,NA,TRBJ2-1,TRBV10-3,TGTGCCATCATGAGGGAGGGCTCCTACAATGAGCAGTTCTTC,CAIMREGSYNEQFF
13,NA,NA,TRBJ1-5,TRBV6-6,TGTGCCAGCAGCAGGGAATTTGAACAGCCCCAGCATTTT,CASSREFEQPQHF
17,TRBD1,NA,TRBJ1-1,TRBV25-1,TGTGCCAGCAGTGACCCCAAGGCCGGGACAGGGGGAATTGAAGCTTTCTTT,CASSDPKAGTGGIEAFF
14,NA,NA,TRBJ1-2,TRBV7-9,TGTGCCAGCAGCCCTGTCGGGGGAAACTATGGCTACACCTTC,CASSPVGGNYGYTF
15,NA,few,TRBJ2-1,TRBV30,TGTGCCTGGAGTTTCGGGAGCAGCTCCTACAATGAGCAGTTCTTC,CAWSFGSSSYNEQFF
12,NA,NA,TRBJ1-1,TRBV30,TGTGCCTGGAGTAGGGTACGGACTGAAGCTTTCTTT,CAWSRVRTEAFF
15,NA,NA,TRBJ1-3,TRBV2,TGTGCCAGCACTACAGGTATCAGCTCTGGAAACACCATATATTTT,CASTTGISSGNTIYF
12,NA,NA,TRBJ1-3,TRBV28,TGTGCCAGCAGTTTTCGGGGAAACACCATATATTTT,CASSFRGNTIYF